This T cell receptor beta chain comes out of a study of cytomegalovirus exposure and HLA in healthy donors. Study-wide points: The number of N-insertions in an Asian-associated ancestry cluster was reportedly below the 666-donor mean in a later analysis. Reportedly, diagnosis of cytomegalovirus status by the classifier showed high specificity and sensitivity.

The PCR employed 60 Vbeta primers together with 13 Jbeta primers. Sequencing used immunoSEQ multiplex PCR; TCRdb keeps in-frame clones, though not all of them. The sample carries under 150,000 clones, nearly 85% recorded once. About this clone itself: The antigen is not known.

The source is a boy younger than 18 in good health and CMV-seronegative. The sequenced sample was PBMCs.

The CDR3 DNA reads as TGTGCCTTGTCCAGGGCATCCATCTCCGAGCAGTACTTC. Amino acids: CALSRASISEQYF. V usage is TRBV30 and J usage is TRBJ2-7, with a weak D call TRBD1 (5 bases). V was cut by 7 bases and J by 6 bases, with 19 bases left in between. The CDR3 runs to 13 residues. Germline CDR1 is GTSNPN and CDR2 is SVGIG (reference sequence).